The clone carrying this T cell receptor beta chain was seen once. What it binds is not known. The assay was immunoSEQ multiplex PCR, and TCRdb's table has in-frame clones only and misses some. The sample gives some 28,000 clones, around three quarters of which show up once; 30% is in the top ten. The data are from a study of STAT3 mutations in large granular lymphocyte leukemia. Overall study context: Among longitudinally sequenced T-LGLL patients, roughly half had canonical activating STAT3 mutations detected. Points from the study as a whole: Clonal expansion was inferred from other time points because no sample existed at each clone's first appearance. Every T-LGLL patient had at least one immunodominant TCRbeta clonotype.

J lost 6 bases, V lost 5 bases, and 7 bases had no gene match. Germline loops: CDR1 SGHTA, CDR2 FQGNSA. There are 13 residues in the CDR3. The clonotype originates from a woman in her forties or fifties with T-cell large granular lymphocyte leukemia. Some clones in this sample may be carry-over from other donors' samples. The sequenced sample was peripheral blood mononuclear cells. The V and J genes are TRBV7-2 and TRBJ2-7, with TRBD2 matching over 7 bases. The DNA for the CDR3 is TGTGCCAGCAGCCAGGCGGGGGTGGGCGAGCAGTACTTC. Encoded protein: CASSQAGVGEQYF.